The 22 T cell receptor beta chains below all came from one sample that was sequenced in a study of T cell responses to AZD1222 COVID-19 vaccine. Using immunoSEQ multiplex PCR, the repertoire was profiled, and TCRdb retains in-frame clones only, with some absent. This table holds fewer than 300,000 clones, over 90% found once. The specimen comprised peripheral blood, sampled on day 0 of AZD1222 vaccination. Receptors were obtained from an adult in good health.

This chain links TRBV25-1 with TRBJ2-5; possible D gene TRBD2, 5 bases. V gave up 3 bases and J gave up 3 bases, with 8 bases separating them. In germline, CDR1 is MGHDK, CDR2 SYGVNS. The CDR3 is made up of 13 amino acids. The CDR3 sequence: CASSDPAEETQYF. The CDR3 nucleotides are TGTGCCAGCAGTGATCCAGCGGAAGAGACCCAGTACTTC.

CDR3 nucleotide sequence: TGTGCCAGCAGACCTCACGAAGGGTATGGCTACACCTTC. Translation gives CASRPHEGYGYTF. The chain links TRBV3-1 (or the pseudogene TRBV3-2) to TRBJ1-2, with D hard to call. Germline CDR1 LGHDT, CDR2 YNNKEL (reference sequence). V shed 6 bases and J shed 5 bases, with 13 bases lying between them. This CDR3 has 13 residues.

The rearrangement uses TRBV5-1 and TRBJ1-4; a possible D gene is TRBD1 (5 bases). The CDR3 loop spans 15 amino acids. The V gene's germline CDR1 is SGHRS and CDR2 YFSETQ. Trimming removed 0 bases from V and 7 bases from J, with 13 bases in between. The CDR3 DNA follows: TGCGCCAGCAGCTTGGAGTGGGGGTTGAGTGAAAAACTGTTTTTT. Encoded protein: CASSLEWGLSEKLFF.

This clone appeared once. The chain combines TRBV10-2 with TRBJ1-2; D ambiguous. CDR1 WSHSY and CDR2 SAAADI come from the germline V gene. Trimming removed 0 bases at V and 7 bases at J, with 6 bases between. The CDR3 loop spans 12 amino acids. CDR3 DNA sequence: TGCGCCAGCAGTGAGTCGTTCTCTGGCTACACCTTC. Translating it yields CASSESFSGYTF.

The chain recombines TRBV6-5 with TRBJ1-1; D is unclear. The V and J ends lost 10 bases and 2 bases respectively, with 8 bases between them. There are 11 residues in the CDR3. Germline V gene data show CDR1 as MNHEY and CDR2 as SVGAGI. DNA for the CDR3: TGTGCCATACGACAAAACACTGAAGCTTTCTTT. Protein: CAIRQNTEAFF.

This sequence joins TRBV4-2 and TRBJ2-7; 7 bases line up with TRBD1. Germline CDR1 LGHNA, CDR2 YNFKEQ. This CDR3 is 13 amino acids long. Unmatched junction bases numbered 9, after V lost 4 bases and J lost 9 bases. CDR3 coding DNA: TGTGCCAGCAGCCCTGGACAGGCTTTTGGGCAGTACTTC. Protein: CASSPGQAFGQYF.

The chain has TRBV28 and TRBJ2-7; 8 bases are shared with TRBD2. CDR3 length equals 15 residues. Per the germline V gene, CDR1 is MDHEN and CDR2 is SYDVKM. The V and J ends lost 3 bases and 0 bases, in that order; junction bases with no gene match: 4. The CDR3 loop is CASSLFGTSSYEQYF. The CDR3 DNA follows: TGTGCCAGCAGTTTGTTTGGGACTAGCTCCTACGAGCAGTACTTC.

The V call is TRBV4-2, the J call TRBJ1-5; 7 bases line up with TRBD1. Germline V gene data show CDR1 as LGHNA and CDR2 as YNFKEQ. The CDR3 is 18 residues long. With 4 bases clipped from V and 0 bases from J, the junction kept 12 bases outside the gene matches. In nucleotides, the CDR3 is TGTGCCAGCAGCCTTGGAGGGGGGGACAGTTATAGCAATCAGCCCCAGCATTTT. It translates to CASSLGGGDSYSNQPQHF.

For this clone: At one boundary the junction diverges from the germline segment, which might be a read error. The genes are TRBV2 and TRBJ1-4; perhaps TRBD1 as D (5 bases). This CDR3 is 10 amino acids long. Per germline, CDR1 SNHLY and CDR2 FYNNEI. CDR3 DNA sequence: TGTGCCAGCAGTGAGGGGGACCTCCGTTTT. This translates into CASSEGDLRF.

The chain carries TRBV28 and TRBJ1-1, with D maybe TRBD1 (5 bases). Trimming shortened V by 7 bases and J by 5 bases, and 14 bases separated the two germline ends. This CDR3 has 13 residues. Germline CDR1 MDHEN, CDR2 SYDVKM. The CDR3 is CASIWGGRTEAFF. The CDR3 DNA reads as TGTGCCAGCATCTGGGGGGGGAGAACTGAAGCTTTCTTT.

This clone was counted between two and nine times. The chain joins TRBV2 to TRBJ2-7, with D uncertain. This CDR3 is built from 15 residues. Deletions cut 10 bases from V and 0 bases from J, with 19 bases between. CDR1 and CDR2 (germline): SNHLY, FYNNEI. CDR3 protein: CANLQRWLNSYEQYF. As DNA, the CDR3 is TGTGCCAATCTCCAACGGTGGCTGAACTCCTACGAGCAGTACTTC.

The rearrangement links TRBV5-1 to TRBJ1-4; 7 bases fit TRBD1. Germline loops: CDR1 SGHRS, CDR2 YFSETQ. This CDR3 comprises 17 residues. After removal of 0 bases from V and 4 bases from J, the junction contained 9 bases not matched to a gene. The CDR3: CASSLAGRGRLNEKLFF. The CDR3 DNA reads TGCGCCAGCAGCTTGGCCGGTAGGGGGCGACTTAATGAAAAACTGTTTTTT.

The chain is built from TRBV29-1 and TRBJ2-1; no clear D gene. From germline, CDR1 is SQVTM and CDR2 ANQGSEA. V was shortened by 1 base and J by 4 bases, with 5 bases between the two germline ends. This CDR3 spans 12 amino acids. The CDR3 protein is CSVEVQYNEQFF. CDR3 sequence (DNA): TGCAGCGTTGAAGTTCAGTACAATGAGCAGTTCTTC.

The rearrangement uses TRBV7-3 and TRBJ2-1; 14 positions agree with TRBD2. V trimming: 7 bases; J trimming: 3 bases; junction bases outside the gene matches: 11. The CDR3 totals 18 residues. CDR1 is SGHTA, CDR2 FQGTGA, per germline. The CDR3 DNA reads as TGTGCCAGCACCCAATTAGGGACTAGCGGGAGTTTCTACAATGAGCAGTTCTTC. Its protein is CASTQLGTSGSFYNEQFF.

This clone came up once. V usage is TRBV25-1 and J usage is TRBJ2-5, with D tentatively TRBD2 (6 bases). The CDR3 covers 14 residues. Trimming removed 5 bases at V and 5 bases at J, with 15 bases between. The germline V gene has CDR1 MGHDK and CDR2 SYGVNS. CDR3 DNA sequence: TGTGCCAGCAGTAAGCGGGCTGTAGGGGAGACCCAGTACTTC. Protein: CASSKRAVGETQYF.

This clone showed up just once. The chain links TRBV24-1 to TRBJ2-7; TRBD2 matches 10 bases. V gave up 4 bases and J gave up 3 bases; unmatched junction bases: 5. CDR1 and CDR2 (germline): KGHDR, SFDVKD. This CDR3 has 15 residues. CDR3 coding DNA: TGTGCCACCAGTGAACAGACTAGCGGGCACTACGAGCAGTACTTC. Protein: CATSEQTSGHYEQYF.

The chain is built from TRBV28 and TRBJ1-4, with D possibly being TRBD1 (6 bases). CDR3 length equals 13 residues. Trimming cost V 11 bases and J 4 bases, with 14 bases left between them. Per germline, CDR1 MDHEN and CDR2 SYDVKM. This chain's CDR3 is CAARQGNNEKLFF. The CDR3 DNA sequence: TGTGCCGCCCGGCAGGGGAATAATGAAAAACTGTTTTTT.

This clone was recorded once. This rearrangement joins TRBV10-2 to TRBJ2-1, with D maybe TRBD1 (5 bases). The CDR3 length is 12 residues. Trimming took 5 bases from V and 8 from J, leaving 10 bases between them. Germline CDR1 is WSHSY and CDR2 is SAAADI. In DNA, the CDR3 is TGCGCCAGCAGTCCCCAGGGCTATGAGCAGTTCTTC. It specifies CASSPQGYEQFF.

This chain links TRBV23-1 with TRBJ2-7; 9 bases match TRBD2. TRBV23-1 qualifies as an ORF whose function is uncertain. CDR3 length equals 22 residues. With 3 bases clipped from V and 0 bases from J, the junction kept 24 bases outside the gene matches. The CDR3 is CASSHKSVLSFAGGLSSYEQYF. The CDR3, as DNA: TGCGCCAGCAGTCATAAGAGCGTTTTGTCCTTTGCGGGAGGGCTGAGCTCCTACGAGCAGTACTTC.

The rearrangement links TRBV19 to TRBJ1-6; D remains unclear. Germline values: CDR1 LNHDA, CDR2 SQIVND (reference sequence). Between the trimmed V and J ends, which lost 7 bases and 7 bases, there was a span of 17 bases. The CDR3 totals 15 residues. In nucleotides, the CDR3 is TGTGCCAGTAAGGTCGGGAACAGTGAGAATTCACCCCTCCACTTT. Translation: CASKVGNSENSPLHF.

V and J are TRBV2 and TRBJ2-1; unclear D gene. The germline V gene has CDR1 SNHLY and CDR2 FYNNEI. This CDR3 contains 15 residues. Trimming took off 2 bases at V and 5 bases at J, with 13 bases between the two ends. Here the CDR3 DNA reads TGTGCCAGCAGTGAATCGACACGCCGCAACAATGAGCAGTTCTTC. Amino acid sequence: CASSESTRRNNEQFF.

The chain recombines TRBV7-2 with TRBJ1-4, with no clear D. The CDR3 runs to 14 residues. V lost 2 bases to trimming and J lost 7 bases, with 11 bases between them. CDR1 SGHTA and CDR2 FQGNSA come from the germline V gene. The CDR3 DNA sequence: TGTGCCAGCAGCTTAAATGGGCACGGTGAAAAACTGTTTTTT. Its protein is CASSLNGHGEKLFF.